The clone carrying this TCR beta chain appeared once. The data were taken from a study of shared T cell receptors in the human thymus. TCRdb's copy holds only in-frame clones and misses some; the assay was immunoSEQ multiplex PCR. The sample holds 500,000 to 850,000 clones, over 75% seen once. These same data were also listed under a study on human thymus T cells. In that study: Donors were healthy Finnish infants having corrective surgery for congenital heart defects. Thymus tissue for the work was resected from patients undergoing corrective heart surgery. Repertoires sampled from thymus and blood appeared biased in V and J gene usage.

The sequence was collected from a boy less than two years old with a congenital heart defect. Material: thymocytes.

Here the CDR3 DNA reads TGTGCCAGCATCCCGGGGGGGGCCCCGAACACTGAAGCTTTCTTT. It encodes CASIPGGAPNTEAFF. The chain is built from TRBV6-5 and TRBJ1-1; maybe TRBD1 (6 bases). CDR3 length: 15 residues. Germline-derived CDR1 and CDR2 are MNHEY and SVGAGI. With 7 bases removed from V and 1 base from J, the gap between germline ends came to 16 bases.